These 23 T cell receptor beta chains were all obtained from the same sample, sequenced in a study of neurological immune-mediated disorders. TCRdb passed the 5' RACE reads through MiXCR, listing each CDR3 protein once. This repertoire shows approximately 40,000 distinct CDR3 sequences, roughly 15% found once; its top ten account for approximately 4%. The sample was CD4+ T cells from blood. The receptors here all came from a woman between 55 and 75 years old with HTLV-1-associated myelopathy (HAM/TSP).

About this clonotype itself: A read error may account for a junction end that differs from germline. The chain employs TRBV4-1 and TRBJ2-7; the D is unclear. CDR1 and CDR2 from the germline V gene are MGHRA and YSYEKL. This CDR3 contains 13 residues. CDR3 sequence (DNA): TGCACCAGCAGCCGAGGACCGACCTACGATCAGTACTTC. Translated, it gives CTSSRGPTYDQYF.

This clonotype was recorded many times. The chain couples TRBV18 to TRBJ2-7, with D perhaps matching TRBD2 (6 bases). Per the germline V gene, CDR1 is KGHSH and CDR2 is LQKENI. Trimming shortened V by 1 base and J by 5 bases, and 15 bases separated the two germline ends. This CDR3 has 15 amino acids. The CDR3 DNA follows: TGTGCCAGCTCACCACAACATCGGGGGTTCGACGAGCAGTACTTC. This sequence encodes CASSPQHRGFDEQYF.

This clonotype was seen many times. The chain couples TRBV5-1 to TRBJ2-5, with 9 positions matching TRBD1. CDR3 length: 15 amino acids. Per the germline V gene, CDR1 is SGHRS and CDR2 is YFSETQ. Trimming removed 0 bases from V and 4 bases from J; junction bases left unmatched: 4. The CDR3 loop is CASSLADRGLETQYF. The DNA for the CDR3 is TGCGCCAGCAGCTTGGCTGACAGGGGGTTAGAGACCCAGTACTTC.

This clonotype was recorded at least ten times. The rearrangement uses TRBV5-1 and TRBJ2-1; TRBD2 aligns across 11 bases. Germline V gene lookup returns CDR1 SGHRS and CDR2 YFSETQ. CDR3 length: 14 residues. V trimming: 4 bases; J trimming: 12 bases; junction bases outside the gene matches: 9. CDR3 loop: CASSPGTSGSRQFF. Written as DNA, the CDR3 is TGCGCCAGCAGCCCCGGGACTAGCGGTTCGCGGCAGTTCTTC. Variable domain in full (rest from reference TRBV5-1 and TRBJ2-1): KAGVTQTPRYLIKTRGQQVTLSCSPISGHRSVSWYQQTPGQGLQFLFEYFSETQRNKGNFPGRFSGRQFSNSRSEMNVSTLELGDSALYLCASSPGTSGSRQFFGPGTRLTVL.

Ten or more counts support this clonotype. V usage is TRBV7-2 and J usage is TRBJ1-1; D unresolved. With 2 bases removed from V and 3 bases from J, the gap between germline ends came to 10 bases. CDR1 is SGHTA, CDR2 FQGNSA, per germline. This CDR3 contains 14 residues. Here the CDR3 DNA reads TGTGCCAGCAGCTTACGAGGGAGTTACACTGAAGCTTTCTTT. Its protein is CASSLRGSYTEAFF.

The J gene is TRBJ1-1, the V gene TRBV19, with D unclear. The germline CDR1 and CDR2 sequences are LNHDA and SQIVND (reference sequence). The length of the CDR3 is 12 residues. V gave up 2 bases and J gave up 3 bases, with 4 bases separating them. The CDR3: CASSITDTEAFF. The DNA of the CDR3 is TGTGCCAGTAGTATAACGGACACTGAAGCTTTCTTT.

In this sample, this clonotype turned up many times. The chain joins TRBV5-1 to TRBJ2-2, with D maybe TRBD2 (6 bases). CDR1 is SGHRS and CDR2 is YFSETQ in the germline V gene. V lost 0 bases to trimming and J lost 6 bases, with 9 bases between them. This CDR3 spans 14 amino acids. CDR3 sequence (DNA): TGCGCCAGCAGCTTGGGCGGGACGTCCGGGGAGCTGTTTTTT. Amino acids: CASSLGGTSGELFF. Full variable domain (rest looked up from reference TRBV5-1 and TRBJ2-2): KAGVTQTPRYLIKTRGQQVTLSCSPISGHRSVSWYQQTPGQGLQFLFEYFSETQRNKGNFPGRFSGRQFSNSRSEMNVSTLELGDSALYLCASSLGGTSGELFFGEGSRLTVL.

This clonotype was seen repeatedly, ten times or more. This may be a read error: a much more frequent sequence differs by one nucleotide. V and J are TRBV20-1 and TRBJ2-2; no reliable D call. Between the trimmed V and J ends, which lost 8 bases and 0 bases, there was a span of 10 bases. Germline V gene data show CDR1 as DFQATT and CDR2 as SNEGSKA (reference sequence). The CDR3 is 13 residues long. CDR3 residues: CSTPRANTGELFF. For the CDR3, the DNA is TGCAGTACCCCGCGCGCGAACACCGGGGAGCTGTTTTTT.

This clonotype is medium-sized (0.01 to 0.1%) in the sample. This chain joins TRBV10-3 and TRBJ1-1; D ambiguous. The CDR3 is made up of 12 amino acids. CDR1 is ENHRY, CDR2 SYGVKD, per germline. Trimming removed 4 bases at V and 1 base at J, with 4 bases between. CDR3 in amino acids: CAISGRNTEAFF. The CDR3 DNA sequence: TGTGCCATCAGTGGCAGGAACACTGAAGCTTTCTTT.

This clonotype was seen many times. The chain recombines TRBV11-3 with TRBJ2-5; D might be TRBD1 or TRBD2, each matching 5 bases. The CDR3 runs to 14 residues. V gave up 5 bases and J gave up 1 base, with 11 bases separating them. The V gene's germline CDR1 is SGHNT and CDR2 YENEEA. The CDR3 protein is CASSRDRSQETQYF. The CDR3 nucleotides are TGTGCCAGCAGCCGGGACCGCTCCCAAGAGACCCAGTACTTC.

The sample holds a few counts of this clonotype. This chain links TRBV30 with TRBJ1-2; D is ambiguous. Trimming removed 4 bases at V and 10 bases at J, with 13 bases between. The germline gives CDR1 GTSNPN, CDR2 SVGIG (reference sequence). CDR3 length equals 11 residues. CDR3 amino acids: CAWTTLNDYTF. The CDR3, as DNA: TGTGCCTGGACAACCCTGAACGACTACACCTTC.

This clonotype was counted at least ten times. The V call is TRBV10-3, the J call TRBJ1-4, with 8 bases aligning to TRBD1. The CDR3 spans 14 residues. With 4 bases clipped from V and 6 bases from J, the junction kept 4 bases outside the gene matches. CDR1 and CDR2 (germline): ENHRY, SYGVKD. CDR3 DNA: TGTGCCATCAGTGCAGGGGGCGCAGATGAAAAACTGTTTTTT. It yields the protein CAISAGGADEKLFF.

The gene calls are TRBV19 and TRBJ2-7; D might be TRBD1 or TRBD2, each matching 6 bases. The CDR3 covers 14 residues. V gave up 7 bases and J gave up 1 base, with 14 bases separating them. Germline V gene sequence: CDR1 LNHDA, CDR2 SQIVND (reference sequence). In nucleotides, the CDR3 is TGTGCCAGTACTCCCGGAGGGGGATCCTACGAGCAGTACTTC. It translates to CASTPGGGSYEQYF.

This clonotype has a count of ten or more. The rearrangement uses TRBV7-2 and TRBJ1-5; possibly TRBD1 for D (5 bases). Germline V gives CDR1 SGHTA, CDR2 FQGNSA. Trimming pared 5 bases from V and 7 bases from J, leaving 18 bases between. The CDR3 spans 15 residues. CDR3 nucleotides: TGTGCCAGCAGCCTGATGGGGGAATTTAGACAGCCCCAGCATTTT. This codes for CASSLMGEFRQPQHF.

This clonotype was recorded a few times. The genes are TRBV7-8 and TRBJ1-1; D ambiguous. CDR3 length: 16 amino acids. The V and J ends lost 0 bases and 7 bases respectively, with 18 bases between them. Germline V gives CDR1 SGHVS, CDR2 FQNEAQ. The CDR3 protein is CASSLARGLRAHEAFF. CDR3 sequence (DNA): TGTGCCAGCAGCTTAGCTCGGGGTTTAAGGGCCCATGAAGCTTTCTTT.

This clonotype was counted many times. The chain has TRBV7-8 and TRBJ2-3, with 9 bases fitting TRBD1. The germline CDR1 and CDR2 sequences are SGHVS and FQNEAQ. The V and J ends lost 7 bases and 6 bases, in that order; junction bases with no gene match: 11. This CDR3 has 15 residues. The CDR3 DNA sequence: TGTGCCAGCACCCAGGGACAGGGCTTTGACGATACGCAGTATTTT. Translation: CASTQGQGFDDTQYF. Filled out from reference TRBV7-8 and TRBJ2-3, the complete variable domain reads GAGVSQSPRYKVAKRGQDVALRCDPISGHVSLFWYQQALGQGPEFLTYFQNEAQLDKSGLPSDRFFAERPEGSVSTLKIQRTQQEDSAVYLCASTQGQGFDDTQYFGPGTRLTVL.

This clonotype was counted ten times or more. The chain employs TRBV20-1 and TRBJ2-5; weak D call: TRBD2 (6 bases). The CDR3 contains 15 residues. Per the germline V gene, CDR1 is DFQATT and CDR2 is SNEGSKA (reference sequence). Trimming pared 5 bases from V and 5 bases from J, leaving 21 bases between. The CDR3 here is CSASTYRRAGETQYF. In nucleotides, the CDR3 is TGCAGTGCTTCAACGTATCGGCGGGCGGGGGAGACCCAGTACTTC.

This clonotype has at least ten counts. The rearrangement uses TRBV7-8 and TRBJ1-1; no definite D call. The CDR3 has 13 amino acids. The germline gives CDR1 SGHVS, CDR2 FQNEAQ. V was shortened by 3 bases and J by 0 bases, with 5 bases between the two germline ends. The DNA for the CDR3 is TGTGCCAGCAGCTTTTCCATGAACACTGAAGCTTTCTTT. Translated, it gives CASSFSMNTEAFF.

This clonotype came up a few times. The gene calls are TRBV18 and TRBJ2-7, with D perhaps matching TRBD1 or TRBD2 (5 bases each). Between the trimmed V and J ends, which lost 6 bases and 3 bases, there was a span of 15 bases. CDR1 and CDR2 from the germline V gene are KGHSH and LQKENI. The CDR3 spans 14 residues. DNA for the CDR3: TGTGCCAGCTCTCAGACCGGGACGAACTACGAGCAGTACTTC. Residues: CASSQTGTNYEQYF.

The chain has TRBV7-7 and TRBJ2-1, with a tentative D call TRBD1 (5 bases). The CDR3 is 12 amino acids. The germline V gene encodes CDR1 SSHAT and CDR2 FNYEAQ (reference sequence). Trimming removed 8 bases from V and 8 bases from J, with 13 bases in between. In nucleotides, the CDR3 is TGTGCCAGCTCAGGGATGCTAGATGAGCAGTTCTTC. It encodes CASSGMLDEQFF.

V usage is TRBV15 and J usage is TRBJ2-1, with D possibly matching TRBD1 (6 bases). Germline V gene data show CDR1 as LNHNV and CDR2 as YYDKDF (reference sequence). This CDR3 has 15 amino acids. V dropped 4 bases and J dropped 9 bases, with 19 bases sitting between them. The CDR3 loop is CATSTHRESETEQFF. The CDR3, as DNA: TGTGCCACCAGCACGCACAGGGAGAGCGAAACTGAGCAGTTCTTC.

This clonotype has at least ten counts. The chain joins TRBV5-8 to TRBJ2-3; TRBD2 aligns across 13 bases. V trimming: 2 bases; J trimming: 2 bases; junction bases outside the gene matches: 5. The germline V gene has CDR1 SGHTS and CDR2 YDEGEE. The CDR3 totals 17 residues. CDR3 sequence: CASSLQLAGGFTDTQYF. The CDR3 bases are TGTGCCAGCAGCTTACAACTAGCGGGGGGGTTCACAGATACGCAGTATTTT.

This clonotype rates as medium-sized. The chain carries TRBV5-5 and TRBJ2-2; no clear D gene. V was cut by 1 base and J by 2 bases, with 12 bases left in between. The CDR3 is 16 amino acids. Germline CDR1 SGHKS, CDR2 YYEKEE (reference sequence). Here the CDR3 reads CASSLRGPLNTGELFF. The CDR3 coding sequence is TGTGCCAGCAGCTTGAGAGGTCCACTCAACACCGGGGAGCTGTTTTTT.